The entry below describes one T cell receptor (beta chain). The CDR3 contains 15 residues. Trimming stripped 5 bases from V and 8 bases from J, with 19 bases between. Germline V lookup: CDR1 MDHEN, CDR2 SYDVKM. The source of the sample is a study of T cell responses to AZD1222 COVID-19 vaccine. Only in-frame clones appear in the TCRdb table, and some are missing; sequencing was by immunoSEQ multiplex PCR. The table has about 180,000 clones, more than 90% seen once. The genes are TRBV28 and TRBJ2-1, with a possible D match to TRBD2 (5 bases). The sample was peripheral blood, taken on day 0 of AZD1222 vaccination. The receptor was isolated from an adult in good health. Here the CDR3 DNA reads TGTGCCAGCAGTCTAGGACGGGGAAATTTCCATGAGCAGTTCTTC. It translates to CASSLGRGNFHEQFF.